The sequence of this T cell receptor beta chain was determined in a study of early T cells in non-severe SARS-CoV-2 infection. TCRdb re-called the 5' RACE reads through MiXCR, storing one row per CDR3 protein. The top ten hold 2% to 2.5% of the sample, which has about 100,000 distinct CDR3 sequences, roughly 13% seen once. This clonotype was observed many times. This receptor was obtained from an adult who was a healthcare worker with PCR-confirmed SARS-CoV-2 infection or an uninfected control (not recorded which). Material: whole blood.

Written as DNA, the CDR3 is TGCAGTGCTAGAGTCGCGGGGGGGCGCGAGACCCAGTACTTC. It yields the protein CSARVAGGRETQYF. This chain uses TRBV20-1 with TRBJ2-5; 9 bases line up with TRBD2. Germline CDR1 DFQATT, CDR2 SNEGSKA (reference sequence). This CDR3 comprises 14 residues. The V gene end was trimmed by 1 base and the J gene end by 5 bases; junction bases not matched to a gene: 5.